Shown below are 24 T cell receptor beta chains from a single sample sequenced in a study of human T cells and chemical hapten exposure. Each CDR3 protein is one row after TCRdb ran MiXCR on the RACE reads. Of under 40,000 distinct CDR3 sequences in the sample, roughly 12% were seen once. Time point denoted: pre-sensitization, week 0. Treatment reported: therapeutic diphenylcyclopropenone sensitization with weekly scalp DPC. Unfractionated whole blood was the source of the extracted total RNA. The sample was whole blood, taken in connection with sensitization to the hapten diphenylcyclopropenone (DPC). The origin of the receptors is a woman aged 40 to 50 with alopecia areata. Some clones in this sample may be carry-over from other donors' samples.

There are a few counts of this clonotype. At one boundary the junction diverges from the germline segment, which might be a read error. The chain recombines TRBV20-1 with TRBJ1-5; maybe TRBD1 (6 bases). The CDR3 covers 15 residues. Per germline, CDR1 DFQATT and CDR2 SNEGSKA (reference sequence). CDR3 DNA: TGCAGTGTTAGAGATGAGAAGGGGGGGAATCAGCCCCAGCATTTT. This gives the protein CSVRDEKGGNQPQHF.

This clonotype has just a few counts. This chain links TRBV3-1 with TRBJ1-1; D unclear. CDR1 and CDR2 (germline): LGHDT, YNNKEL (reference sequence). The CDR3 is 15 amino acids. V was clipped by 0 bases and J by 1 base, with 9 bases between them. CDR3 amino acids: CASSQDLQPNTEAFF. Here the CDR3 DNA reads TGTGCCAGCAGCCAAGATTTACAGCCGAACACTGAAGCTTTCTTT.

This chain connects TRBV14 to TRBJ2-1; D unresolved. Germline assignment: CDR1 SGHDN and CDR2 FVKESK. CDR3 length equals 14 residues. Trimming left V 6 bases short and J 3 bases short, with 12 bases between. The CDR3 DNA follows: TGTGCCAGCAGTAAGACTCGTGGCTACAATGAGCAGTTCTTC. Translated: CASSKTRGYNEQFF.

The gene calls are TRBV29-1 and TRBJ2-3; TRBD2 matches at 14 bases. CDR3 length: 14 residues. Trimming removed 8 bases from V and 6 bases from J; junction bases left unmatched: 7. Germline CDR1 and CDR2: SQVTM and ANQGSEA. CDR3 coding DNA: TGCAGCACGACTAGCGGGGGGGCCGGTGATACGCAGTATTTT. Translation gives CSTTSGGAGDTQYF.

This clonotype occurred a few times. The V and J genes are TRBV30 and TRBJ1-1; D is uncertain. The ends were cut back, 0 bases at V and 1 base at J, with 6 bases in the middle. From germline, CDR1 is GTSNPN and CDR2 SVGIG (reference sequence). The CDR3 sequence is 13 residues long. CDR3 sequence: CAWSVGSNTEAFF. CDR3 nucleotide sequence: TGTGCCTGGAGTGTAGGGTCGAACACTGAAGCTTTCTTT.

This clonotype was seen ten or more times. The chain combines TRBV7-2 with TRBJ2-7; TRBD2 matches 7 bases. The CDR3 spans 15 residues. Looked up from germline, CDR1 is SGHTA and CDR2 is FQGNSA. J was trimmed by 0 bases and V by 5 bases; bases with no gene match: 7. CDR3 DNA sequence: TGTGCCAGCAGCACTACGAGCGGGACCTCCTACGAGCAGTACTTC. It codes for CASSTTSGTSYEQYF.

This clonotype was detected ten times or more. The chain combines TRBV28 with TRBJ2-3; D is unresolved. V lost 5 bases and J 7 bases, leaving 13 bases between the germline ends. Germline CDR1 reads MDHEN; CDR2 reads SYDVKM. CDR3 size: 13 residues. In nucleotides, the CDR3 is TGTGCCAGCAGTCCTCCTCCGGAGTATACGCAGTATTTT. This codes for CASSPPPEYTQYF.

Ten or more counts support this clonotype. V is TRBV6-5 and J is TRBJ2-7; D is tentatively TRBD1 or TRBD2 (6 bases each). There are 13 residues in the CDR3. V was clipped by 0 bases and J by 5 bases, with 8 bases between them. From germline, CDR1 is MNHEY and CDR2 SVGAGI. The CDR3 DNA is TGTGCCAGCAGTTACTCTCGGGGGCACGAGCAGTACTTC. Protein: CASSYSRGHEQYF.

This clonotype was counted ten times or more. The chain couples TRBV2 to TRBJ2-7; D call uncertain. The CDR3 loop spans 15 amino acids. The germline CDR1 and CDR2 sequences are SNHLY and FYNNEI. Trimming shortened V by 3 bases and J by 2 bases, and 14 bases separated the two germline ends. As DNA, the CDR3 is TGTGCCAGCAGTGAGGGGATGCCTTCCCCCTACGAGCAGTACTTC. The encoded protein is CASSEGMPSPYEQYF.

The chain's CDR3 is CSARGQGYEQYF. CDR3 sequence (DNA): TGCAGTGCTAGAGGGCAGGGCTACGAGCAGTACTTC. The chain employs TRBV20-1 and TRBJ2-7, with D perhaps TRBD1 (5 bases). The CDR3 is made up of 12 amino acids. Germline V gives CDR1 DFQATT, CDR2 SNEGSKA (reference sequence). V shed 1 base and J shed 3 bases, with 7 bases lying between them.

This clonotype has a count of ten or more. The V gene is TRBV28, the J gene TRBJ1-2; D remains ambiguous. This CDR3 contains 14 residues. Trimming took off 3 bases at V and 4 bases at J, with 12 bases between the two ends. Per the germline V gene, CDR1 is MDHEN and CDR2 is SYDVKM. The CDR3 DNA follows: TGTGCCAGCAGTTTTAGGGCCAGGAGCTATGGCTACACCTTC. It specifies CASSFRARSYGYTF.

This clonotype appeared many times. V usage is TRBV29-1 and J usage is TRBJ2-7; D gene uncertain. The CDR3 is 12 residues long. The V and J ends lost 0 bases and 0 bases respectively, with 3 bases between them. CDR1 is SQVTM, CDR2 ANQGSEA, per germline. CDR3 loop: CSVEDRSYEQYF. In nucleotides, the CDR3 is TGCAGCGTTGAAGACCGCTCCTACGAGCAGTACTTC.

Ten or more counts support this clonotype. The gene calls are TRBV4-2 and TRBJ1-6, with 7 bases aligning to TRBD1. This CDR3 spans 17 amino acids. Germline V gene data show CDR1 as LGHNA and CDR2 as YNFKEQ. V shed 1 base and J 5 bases; nucleotides not matched to a gene: 8. CDR3 sequence reads: CASSQGRTGAHNSPLHF. Written as DNA, the CDR3 is TGTGCCAGCAGCCAAGGAAGGACAGGCGCACATAATTCACCCCTCCACTTT.

This clonotype was counted ten times or more. J is TRBJ2-1 and V is TRBV24-1, with D tentatively TRBD1 or TRBD2 (5 bases each). The CDR3 has 15 residues. The V end lost 1 base, the J end lost 8 bases, and 14 bases lay between the germline ends. Germline V gene data show CDR1 as KGHDR and CDR2 as SFDVKD. CDR3 nucleotides: TGTGCCACCAGTGATTTCGGGACCCCCGGGGATGAGCAGTTCTTC. Amino acid sequence: CATSDFGTPGDEQFF.

This clonotype was counted only a few times. The CDR3 nucleotides read TGTGCCATCAGTGAGTCCACTTCCTACGAGCAGTACTTC. Its protein is CAISESTSYEQYF. The rearrangement uses TRBV10-3 and TRBJ2-7; no clear D. Per germline, CDR1 ENHRY and CDR2 SYGVKD. CDR3 length: 13 residues. V dropped 0 bases and J dropped 1 base, with 4 bases sitting between them.

Remarks on this clonotype: A clone one base away is much larger, so this may be a read error. The CDR3 nucleotides read TGTCCCAGCAGCTTAGTCGAGGGGGCCACTGAAGCTTTCTTT. Amino acid sequence: CPSSLVEGATEAFF. V and J are TRBV7-2 and TRBJ1-1; 7 nucleotides agree with TRBD1. The V gene's germline CDR1 is SGHTA and CDR2 FQGNSA. The CDR3 spans 14 residues.

Written as DNA, the CDR3 is TGCAGTGTCAAAGCTAACTATGGCTACACCTTC. Translated: CSVKANYGYTF. This sequence joins TRBV20-1 and TRBJ1-2, with no clear D. CDR3 length: 11 amino acids. The V and J ends lost 7 bases and 0 bases respectively, with 6 bases between them. CDR1 is DFQATT and CDR2 is SNEGSKA in the germline V gene (reference sequence).

This clonotype was counted at least ten times. This rearrangement joins TRBV7-2 to TRBJ2-7, with 8 bases matching TRBD2. Trimming cost V 3 bases and J 2 bases; bases outside gene matches: 9. The CDR3 contains 16 residues. Germline CDR1 SGHTA, CDR2 FQGNSA. The CDR3 sequence: CASSLAGSGTPYEQYF. The CDR3 DNA reads as TGTGCCAGCAGCTTGGCCGGTAGCGGGACCCCCTACGAGCAGTACTTC. Together with reference TRBV7-2 and TRBJ2-7, the CDR3 gives the full variable domain: GAGVSQSPSNKVTEKGKDVELRCDPISGHTALYWYRQSLGQGLEFLIYFQGNSAPDKSGLPSDRFSAERTGGSVSTLTIQRTQQEDSAVYLCASSLAGSGTPYEQYFGPGTRLTVT.

In this sample, this clonotype turned up many times. The chain has TRBV7-3 and TRBJ1-5; tentatively, D is TRBD1 (6 bases). The V gene's germline CDR1 is SGHTA and CDR2 FQGTGA. The CDR3 is made up of 13 amino acids. V was cut by 6 bases and J by 7 bases, with 13 bases left in between. The CDR3 protein is CASSPRGGQPQHF. In DNA, the CDR3 is TGTGCCAGCAGTCCCAGGGGCGGGCAGCCCCAGCATTTT.

The rearrangement joins TRBV9 to TRBJ2-1; 7 nucleotides match TRBD2. The germline gives CDR1 SGDLS, CDR2 YYNGEE. J gave up 9 bases and V 7 bases, and 7 bases lay outside the gene matches. The CDR3 loop spans 12 amino acids. The CDR3 DNA follows: TGTGCCAGCGCCCGAAGGGAGGGTGAGCAGTTCTTC. Encoded protein: CASARREGEQFF.

This chain connects TRBV7-9 to TRBJ2-1; D gene ambiguous. Germline CDR1 reads SEHNR; CDR2 reads FQNEAQ (reference sequence). The CDR3 spans 11 residues. V was cut by 6 bases and J by 3 bases, with 3 bases left in between. CDR3 in amino acids: CASRLYNEQFF. For the CDR3, the DNA is TGTGCCAGCAGACTCTACAATGAGCAGTTCTTC.

This clonotype rates as medium-sized (0.01 to 0.1%). This rearrangement joins TRBV11-2 to TRBJ1-2; D not certain. Per germline, CDR1 SGHAT and CDR2 FQNNGV. The CDR3 runs 13 residues. V shed 3 bases and J shed 6 bases, with 11 bases lying between them. Here the CDR3 DNA reads TGTGCCAGCAGCTTTGGAGGGAGAGATGGCTACACCTTC. Encoded protein: CASSFGGRDGYTF. Supplemented by reference TRBV11-2 and TRBJ1-2, the full variable domain reads EAGVAQSPRYKIIEKRQSVAFWCNPISGHATLYWYQQILGQGPKLLIQFQNNGVVDDSQLPKDRFSAERLKGVDSTLKIQPAKLEDSAVYLCASSFGGRDGYTFGSGTRLTVV.

This clonotype has more than one count but fewer than ten. The chain couples TRBV10-3 to TRBJ1-1; possible D gene TRBD1, 5 bases. The V and J ends lost 6 bases and 1 base respectively, with 9 bases between them. In germline, CDR1 is ENHRY, CDR2 SYGVKD. The CDR3 is made up of 13 amino acids. In nucleotides, the CDR3 is TGTGCCATCAGGGATGGGGCGAACACTGAAGCTTTCTTT. Translating gives CAIRDGANTEAFF.

The chain employs TRBV7-2 and TRBJ2-5; no clear D gene. CDR3 length: 13 amino acids. V shed 1 base and J shed 7 bases, with 10 bases lying between them. From germline, CDR1 is SGHTA and CDR2 FQGNSA. The CDR3 is CASSLEARGTQYF. Written as DNA, the CDR3 is TGTGCCAGCAGCTTAGAGGCCCGAGGGACCCAGTACTTC.